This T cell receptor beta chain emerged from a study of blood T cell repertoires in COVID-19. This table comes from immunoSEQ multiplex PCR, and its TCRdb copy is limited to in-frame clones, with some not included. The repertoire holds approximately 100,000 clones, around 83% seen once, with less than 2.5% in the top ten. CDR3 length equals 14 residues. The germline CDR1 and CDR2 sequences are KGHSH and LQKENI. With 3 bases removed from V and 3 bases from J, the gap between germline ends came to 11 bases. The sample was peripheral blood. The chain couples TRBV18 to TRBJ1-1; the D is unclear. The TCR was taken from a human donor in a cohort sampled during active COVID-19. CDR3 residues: CASSPAQSYTEAFF. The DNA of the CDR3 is TGTGCCAGCTCACCGGCACAGTCTTACACTGAAGCTTTCTTT.